Presented here are 27 T cell receptor beta chains from one specimen sequenced in a study of CD8 T cells in ankylosing spondylitis. The study's findings and limits: One TCR beta motif, made up of 7 or 8 highly homologous variants, appeared characteristic of ankylosing spondylitis blood.

Via MiXCR, TCRdb re-called the 5' RACE reads, giving one row per CDR3 protein. The sample consists of around 770,000 distinct CDR3 sequences, over 15% of them appearing once. No antigen has been identified for these receptors. Source material: blood, either unsorted or a sorted T cell fraction (not recorded which). Receptors were obtained from a male donor with ankylosing spondylitis.

The chain links TRBV3-1 to TRBJ1-1; 9 positions agree with TRBD1. There are 16 residues in the CDR3. In germline, CDR1 is LGHDT, CDR2 YNNKEL (reference sequence). Trimming removed 1 base from V and 1 base from J; junction bases left unmatched: 4. CDR3 DNA: TGTGCCAGCAGCCAAGCGGGACAGGGCCGGAACACTGAAGCTTTCTTT. Translated, it gives CASSQAGQGRNTEAFF.

The chain has TRBV6-5 and TRBJ2-5, with no clear D. Germline loops: CDR1 MNHEY, CDR2 SVGAGI. V lost 7 bases to trimming and J lost 1 base, with 7 bases between them. The CDR3 has 12 amino acids. The CDR3 coding sequence is TGTGCCAGCACCGACTTCCAAGAGACCCAGTACTTC. Protein sequence: CASTDFQETQYF.

The CDR3: CASAPRTHLGYGYTF. In nucleotides, the CDR3 is TGTGCCAGCGCGCCTCGGACCCACCTCGGCTATGGCTACACCTTC. This chain joins TRBV6-1 and TRBJ1-2, with D uncertain. This CDR3 is 15 amino acids long. Trimming cost V 8 bases and J 4 bases, with 20 bases left between them. CDR1 is MNHNS and CDR2 is SASEGT in the germline V gene.

There are many counts of this clonotype. This chain links TRBV9 with TRBJ2-1; D gene ambiguous. Per germline, CDR1 SGDLS and CDR2 YYNGEE. This CDR3 spans 16 amino acids. V lost 1 base to trimming and J lost 7 bases, with 18 bases between them. CDR3 sequence: CASSVLPSKPKNEQFF. The CDR3 DNA reads as TGTGCCAGCAGCGTACTACCAAGCAAACCTAAGAATGAGCAGTTCTTC.

This chain links TRBV9 with TRBJ2-5; TRBD2 agrees at 14 bases. The CDR3 has 19 amino acids. The trim removed 2 bases at V and 4 bases at J, leaving 13 bases unmatched. CDR1 and CDR2 from the germline V gene are SGDLS and YYNGEE. CDR3: CASSVFRGRTSGRLETQYF. As DNA, the CDR3 is TGTGCCAGCAGCGTCTTCAGGGGGAGGACTAGCGGGAGGCTAGAGACCCAGTACTTC.

A few counts support this clonotype. The chain couples TRBV13 to TRBJ2-7; unclear D gene. Germline V gene data show CDR1 as PRHDT and CDR2 as FYEKMQ (reference sequence). Between the trimmed V and J ends, which lost 0 bases and 6 bases, there was a span of 15 bases. The CDR3 consists of 15 residues. Here the CDR3 DNA reads TGTGCCAGCAGCTTAGGCCTGGGCTTAGCCACCGAGCAGTACTTC. Translated, it gives CASSLGLGLATEQYF.

CDR3 sequence: CASSVSAVYSNQPQHF. CDR3 sequence (DNA): TGTGCCAGCAGTGTGTCGGCCGTGTATAGCAATCAGCCCCAGCATTTT. This chain links TRBV2 with TRBJ1-5; no definite D call. The germline V and J ends were trimmed by 4 bases and 0 bases, with 13 bases remaining between them. This CDR3 has 16 residues. Germline-derived CDR1 and CDR2 are SNHLY and FYNNEI.

The J gene is TRBJ2-7, the V gene TRBV20-1; D is ambiguous. The V gene's germline CDR1 is DFQATT and CDR2 SNEGSKA (reference sequence). V gave up 3 bases and J gave up 6 bases, with 18 bases separating them. This CDR3 contains 14 residues. The CDR3 nucleotides read TGCAGTGCTAGGAGGTCAGCCCCACCGGGCGAGCAGTACTTC. Its protein is CSARRSAPPGEQYF.

This clonotype has more than one count but fewer than ten. V usage is TRBV6-2 or TRBV6-3 and J usage is TRBJ2-3, with TRBD2 identical over 9 bases. The germline gives CDR1 MNHEY, CDR2 SVGEGT. The J segment lost 4 bases and the V segment lost 7 bases, leaving 27 bases of the junction unmatched. The CDR3 runs 21 residues. CDR3 residues: CASKPPRWGLKAGGSSDTQYF. In DNA, the CDR3 is TGTGCCAGCAAGCCCCCGCGTTGGGGGCTTAAAGCGGGAGGCTCCTCAGATACGCAGTATTTT.

This chain links TRBV24-1 with TRBJ2-1; D may be TRBD2 (6 bases). The length of the CDR3 is 15 residues. Germline V gives CDR1 KGHDR, CDR2 SFDVKD. The V end was cut by 5 bases, the J end by 5 bases, with 15 bases between. The CDR3 DNA follows: TGTGCCACCAGTGCCCCGGGAGCCGGGAACAATGAGCAGTTCTTC. Translating it yields CATSAPGAGNNEQFF.

The V gene is TRBV12-3 or TRBV12-4, the J gene TRBJ2-3; TRBD2 might be the D (5 bases). The ends were cut back, 3 bases at V and 5 bases at J, with 12 bases in the middle. The CDR3 is made up of 14 amino acids. CDR3: CASSFFLAGDTQYF. The CDR3 bases are TGTGCCAGCAGTTTTTTCCTAGCTGGAGATACGCAGTATTTT.

This clonotype was counted between two and nine times. The CDR3 nucleotides are TGTGCCAGTAGTCAGGGACAGGGCGACAATCAGCCCCAGCATTTT. Protein product: CASSQGQGDNQPQHF. The rearrangement joins TRBV19 to TRBJ1-5; the match to TRBD1 covers 9 bases. Germline-derived CDR1 and CDR2 are LNHDA and SQIVND (reference sequence). V lost 5 bases, J lost 3 bases, and 5 bases stayed unmatched. The CDR3 runs to 15 residues.

The rearrangement links TRBV6-5 to TRBJ2-7; maybe TRBD2 (5 bases). CDR3 length equals 15 residues. Germline CDR1 and CDR2: MNHEY and SVGAGI. Trimming left V 3 bases short and J 0 bases short, with 12 bases between. The CDR3 nucleotides read TGTGCCAGCAGTTATGGTGGGAGCAGCTCCTACGAGCAGTACTTC. This codes for CASSYGGSSSYEQYF.

This clonotype has a handful of counts. The chain couples TRBV7-9 to TRBJ1-2; 8 bases align to TRBD1. Germline loops: CDR1 SEHNR, CDR2 FQNEAQ (reference sequence). The length of the CDR3 is 16 residues. With V trimmed by 5 bases and J by 4 bases, 12 bases remained unmatched. CDR3 in DNA: TGTGCCAGCAGCGGTCCCGGGACAGGAGCCATCTATGGCTACACCTTC. Protein sequence: CASSGPGTGAIYGYTF.

V usage is TRBV28 and J usage is TRBJ1-5; a weak D match, TRBD1 (6 bases). The CDR3 runs to 14 residues. Trimming took 2 bases from V and 5 from J, leaving 10 bases between them. Germline CDR1 MDHEN, CDR2 SYDVKM. CDR3 loop: CASSLRTVYQPQHF. The DNA for the CDR3 is TGTGCCAGCAGTTTAAGGACAGTTTATCAGCCCCAGCATTTT.

The genes are TRBV30 and TRBJ2-3, with D unclear. The ends were cut back, 4 bases at V and 3 bases at J, with 14 bases in the middle. CDR3 length equals 14 residues. CDR1 GTSNPN and CDR2 SVGIG come from the germline V gene (reference sequence). This chain's CDR3 is CAWNGPLRTDTQYF. CDR3 coding DNA: TGTGCCTGGAACGGACCCCTCAGGACAGATACGCAGTATTTT.

The sample holds a few counts of this clonotype. This chain joins TRBV20-1 and TRBJ2-3; D remains unclear. The CDR3 consists of 14 residues. Germline-derived CDR1 and CDR2 are DFQATT and SNEGSKA (reference sequence). Between the trimmed V and J ends, which lost 5 bases and 1 base, there was a span of 13 bases. In DNA form, the CDR3 reads TGCAGTGCTTTCTCCCCCGAGCGCACAGATACGCAGTATTTT. This codes for CSAFSPERTDTQYF.

This clonotype came up a few times. The chain couples TRBV15 to TRBJ1-1; D is unresolved. The germline V and J ends were trimmed by 8 bases and 1 base, with 14 bases remaining between them. The CDR3 is 14 residues long. CDR1 and CDR2 from the germline V gene are LNHNV and YYDKDF (reference sequence). CDR3 in amino acids: CATSLQKGNTEAFF. For the CDR3, the DNA is TGTGCCACCTCCCTGCAGAAGGGGAACACTGAAGCTTTCTTT.

The V call is TRBV4-2, the J call TRBJ2-1; TRBD1 matches 7 bases. This CDR3 is built from 17 residues. In germline, CDR1 is LGHNA, CDR2 YNFKEQ. Losses at the gene ends were 1 base for V and 0 bases for J; bases not matched to a gene: 6. CDR3 region: CASSQASGQSSYNEQFF. In nucleotides, the CDR3 is TGTGCCAGCAGCCAAGCTTCGGGACAGAGCTCCTACAATGAGCAGTTCTTC.

CDR3 nucleotides: TGCGCCAGCAGCCAAGAAGGGTCAGGGTTCGGCGGGGCCAACGTCCTGACTTTC. This encodes CASSQEGSGFGGANVLTF. The genes are TRBV4-1 and TRBJ2-6; the D gene is possibly TRBD1 (5 bases). The CDR3 is made up of 18 amino acids. Per the germline V gene, CDR1 is MGHRA and CDR2 is YSYEKL. V lost 0 bases, J lost 4 bases, and 16 bases lay in between.

This clonotype was seen more than once but under ten times. The rearrangement links TRBV5-1 to TRBJ2-7; 7 positions agree with TRBD2. Germline V gene sequence: CDR1 SGHRS, CDR2 YFSETQ. The CDR3 covers 17 residues. Trimming removed 4 bases from V and 4 bases from J; junction bases left unmatched: 17. The CDR3 DNA follows: TGCGCCAGCAGCACCGGGCTAGCGGATAGTACCATTTACGAGCAGTACTTC. It encodes CASSTGLADSTIYEQYF.

The CDR3 DNA reads as TGTGCCAGCAGTTTAGGACACCCAGGCGGAAAACTGTTTTTT. Encoded protein: CASSLGHPGGKLFF. The chain combines TRBV27 with TRBJ1-4, with a tentative D call TRBD1 (5 bases). V was cut by 2 bases and J by 10 bases, with 14 bases left in between. The CDR3 loop spans 14 amino acids. Germline values: CDR1 MNHEY, CDR2 SMNVEV (reference sequence). Complete variable domain (other parts from reference TRBV27 and TRBJ1-4): EAQVTQNPRYLITVTGKKLTVTCSQNMNHEYMSWYRQDPGLGLRQIYYSMNVEVTDKGDVPEGYKVSRKEKRNFPLILESPSPNQTSLYFCASSLGHPGGKLFFGSGTQLSVL.

A few counts support this clonotype. V gene TRBV6-5 combines with J gene TRBJ1-4, with D unresolved. This CDR3 region has 15 residues. Germline V gene sequence: CDR1 MNHEY, CDR2 SVGAGI. Trimming removed 0 bases from V and 6 bases from J, with 11 bases in between. Written as DNA, the CDR3 is TGTGCCAGCAGTTACTCGGGAGGGAAGGATGAAAAACTGTTTTTT. This codes for CASSYSGGKDEKLFF.

This clonotype was picked up a small number of times. V and J are TRBV27 and TRBJ1-1, with D perhaps TRBD1 (5 bases). Germline CDR1 MNHEY, CDR2 SMNVEV (reference sequence). The CDR3 is 13 residues long. Trimming removed 6 bases from V and 7 bases from J, with 15 bases in between. In DNA form, the CDR3 reads TGTGCCAGCAGCCTAAGAGGGGTAGGTGAAGCTTTCTTT. Its translation is CASSLRGVGEAFF.

J is TRBJ2-1 and V is TRBV28; 10 nucleotides agree with TRBD2. Trimming took 4 bases from V and 8 from J; bases not matched to a gene: 5. The CDR3 contains 14 residues. Germline-derived CDR1 and CDR2 are MDHEN and SYDVKM. The CDR3: CASSSSGSLDEQFF. The DNA of the CDR3 is TGTGCCAGCAGTTCTAGCGGGAGCTTGGATGAGCAGTTCTTC.

The V gene is TRBV7-8, the J gene TRBJ1-5, with D possibly being TRBD1 (5 bases). The germline gives CDR1 SGHVS, CDR2 FQNEAQ. This CDR3 has 15 amino acids. V lost 1 base, J lost 4 bases, and 11 bases lay in between. CDR3 coding DNA: TGTGCCAGCAGCTTAGGGGACTGGGGTAATCAGCCCCAGCATTTT. It codes for CASSLGDWGNQPQHF.

In its sample, this clonotype was seen a few times. The genes are TRBV6-4 and TRBJ1-2, with TRBD1 matching 7 bases. Trimming removed 3 bases from V and 5 bases from J; junction bases left unmatched: 9. This CDR3 is 15 amino acids long. The germline V gene has CDR1 MRHNA and CDR2 SNTAGT. DNA of the CDR3: TGTGCCAGCAGTGATGGAGGGGGCGCAGGATATGGCTACACCTTC. This sequence encodes CASSDGGGAGYGYTF.